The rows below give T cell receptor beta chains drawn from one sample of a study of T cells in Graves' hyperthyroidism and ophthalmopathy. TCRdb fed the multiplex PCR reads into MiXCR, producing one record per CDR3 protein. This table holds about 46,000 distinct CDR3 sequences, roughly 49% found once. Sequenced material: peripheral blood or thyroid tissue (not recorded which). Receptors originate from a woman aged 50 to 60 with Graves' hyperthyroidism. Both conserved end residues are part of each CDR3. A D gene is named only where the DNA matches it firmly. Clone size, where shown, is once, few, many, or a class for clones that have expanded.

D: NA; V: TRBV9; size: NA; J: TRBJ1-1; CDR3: CASSPRVDGNTETFF; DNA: TGTGCCAGCAGCCCCCGGGTGGACGGGAACACTGAAACTTTCTTT
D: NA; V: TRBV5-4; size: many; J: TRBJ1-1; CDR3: CASSLGVRDGNTEAFF; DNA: TGTGCCAGCAGCTTGGGTGTTCGGGACGGGAACACTGAAGCTTTCTTT
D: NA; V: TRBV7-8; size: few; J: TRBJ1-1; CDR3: CASSPHDGSTMNTEAFF; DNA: TGTGCCAGCAGCCCTCACGACGGAAGCACTATGAACACTGAAGCTTTCTTT
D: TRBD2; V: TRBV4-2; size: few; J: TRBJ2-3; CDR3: CASSRGLAGGTRTDTQYF; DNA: TGTGCCAGCAGCCGAGGACTAGCGGGAGGGACCCGCACAGATACGCAGTATTTT
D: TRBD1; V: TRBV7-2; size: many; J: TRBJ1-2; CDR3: CASSLAETGSYGYTF; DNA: TGTGCCAGCAGCTTAGCAGAGACAGGGAGCTATGGCTACACCTTC
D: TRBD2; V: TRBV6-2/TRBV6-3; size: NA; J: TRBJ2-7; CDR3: CASLTWTSGIYEQYF; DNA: TGTGCCAGCCTTACTTGGACTAGCGGGATTTACGAGCAGTACTTC
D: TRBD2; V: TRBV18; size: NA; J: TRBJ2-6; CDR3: CASSSSGRAPGANVLTF; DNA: TGTGCCAGCTCAAGTAGCGGGAGGGCACCTGGGGCCAACGTCCTGACTTTC
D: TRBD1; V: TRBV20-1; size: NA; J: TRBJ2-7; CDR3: CSARSTGALYEQYF; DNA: TGCAGTGCTAGATCGACAGGGGCCTTGTACGAGCAGTACTTC
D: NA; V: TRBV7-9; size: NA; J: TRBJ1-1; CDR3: CASSAYSNTEAFF; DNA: TGTGCCAGCAGCGCGTACAGCAACACTGAAGCTTTCTTT
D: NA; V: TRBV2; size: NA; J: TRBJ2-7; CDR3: CASSAKVGVEQYF; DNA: TGTGCCAGCAGCGCCAAGGTTGGGGTCGAGCAGTACTTC
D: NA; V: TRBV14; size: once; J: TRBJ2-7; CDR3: CASSQAEGYEQYF; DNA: TGTGCCAGCAGCCAAGCTGAAGGGTACGAGCAGTACTTC
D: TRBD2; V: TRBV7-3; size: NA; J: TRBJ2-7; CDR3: CASSSGLAGNSAYEQYF; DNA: TGTGCCAGCAGCTCCGGACTAGCGGGGAATTCGGCCTACGAGCAGTACTTC
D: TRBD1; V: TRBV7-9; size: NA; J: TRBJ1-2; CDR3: CASSLRQGASDYGYTF; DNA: TGTGCCAGCAGCTTAAGGCAGGGGGCCTCCGACTATGGCTACACCTTC
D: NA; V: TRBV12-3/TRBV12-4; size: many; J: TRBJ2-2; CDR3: CASRRYQGGTGELFF; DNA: TGTGCCAGCAGGCGGTACCAAGGGGGCACCGGGGAGCTGTTTTTT
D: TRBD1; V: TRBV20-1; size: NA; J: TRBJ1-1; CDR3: CSALGGTRGLGYTEALF; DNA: TGCAGTGCTCTAGGGGGTACCAGGGGGCTAGGGTACACTGAAGCTCTCTTT
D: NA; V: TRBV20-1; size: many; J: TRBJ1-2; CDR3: CSARDRESAYGYTF; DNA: TGCAGTGCTAGAGACAGGGAATCGGCCTATGGCTACACCTTC
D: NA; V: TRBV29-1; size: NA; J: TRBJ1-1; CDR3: CSVDYVTEAFF; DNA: TGCAGCGTTGATTATGTGACTGAAGCTTTCTTT
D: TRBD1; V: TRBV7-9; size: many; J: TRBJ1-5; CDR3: CASSKKGDPGGPQHF; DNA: TGTGCCAGCAGCAAAAAGGGGGATCCAGGGGGGCCCCAGCATTTT
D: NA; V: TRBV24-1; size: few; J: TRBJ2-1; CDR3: CATSDLGGAEQFF; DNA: TGTGCCACCAGTGATTTAGGGGGGGCTGAGCAGTTCTTC
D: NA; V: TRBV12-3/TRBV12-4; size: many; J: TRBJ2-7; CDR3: CASSGHLGGDFPYEQYF; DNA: TGTGCCAGCAGCGGCCACTTAGGGGGGGACTTCCCCTACGAGCAGTACTTC
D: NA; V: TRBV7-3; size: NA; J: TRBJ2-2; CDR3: CASSLGRGNTGELFF; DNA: TGTGCCAGCAGCTTAGGCCGTGGAAACACCGGGGAGCTGTTTTTT
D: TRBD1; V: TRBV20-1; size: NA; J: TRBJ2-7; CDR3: CSATGGSGERYF; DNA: TGCAGTGCTACAGGGGGCTCGGGCGAGCGGTACTTC
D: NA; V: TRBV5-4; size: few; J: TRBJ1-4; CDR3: CASSFRHKQHEKLFF; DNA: TGTGCCAGCAGTTTTAGACACAAACAACATGAAAAACTGTTTTTT
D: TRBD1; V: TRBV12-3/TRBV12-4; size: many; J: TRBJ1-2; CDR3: CASSIGTGPARGYTF; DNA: TGTGCCAGCAGTATTGGGACAGGGCCCGCCCGCGGCTACACCTTC
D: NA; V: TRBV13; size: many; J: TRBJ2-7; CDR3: CSSSLGLLGQGGHEQYF; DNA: TGTTCCAGCAGCTTAGGCCTATTGGGGCAGGGAGGCCACGAGCAGTACTTC
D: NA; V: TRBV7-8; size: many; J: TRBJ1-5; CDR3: CASSLEGHQPQHF; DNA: TGTGCCAGCAGCTTAGAGGGGCATCAGCCCCAGCATTTT
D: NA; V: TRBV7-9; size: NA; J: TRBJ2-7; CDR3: CATSSTGGEQYF; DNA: TGTGCCACCAGCAGTACCGGTGGAGAGCAGTACTTC
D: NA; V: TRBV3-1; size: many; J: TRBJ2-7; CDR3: CASSQDSEQYF; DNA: TGTGCCAGCAGCCAAGATAGCGAGCAGTACTTC
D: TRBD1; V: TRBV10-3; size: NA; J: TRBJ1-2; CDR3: CAISQFLDRDGYGYTF; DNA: TGTGCCATCAGTCAATTTTTGGACAGGGATGGGTATGGCTACACCTTC
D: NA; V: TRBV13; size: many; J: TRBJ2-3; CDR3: CASSPLKGTQYF; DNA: TGTGCCAGCAGCCCCCTAAAGGGTACGCAGTATTTT
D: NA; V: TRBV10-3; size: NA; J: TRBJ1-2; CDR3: CAISPPGTAYGYTF; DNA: TGTGCCATCTCCCCCCCAGGGACGGCCTATGGCTACACCTTC
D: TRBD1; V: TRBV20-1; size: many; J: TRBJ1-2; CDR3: CSAGQLNYGYTF; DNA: TGCAGTGCGGGACAGCTTAACTATGGCTACACCTTC
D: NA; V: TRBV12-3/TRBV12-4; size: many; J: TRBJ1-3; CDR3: CASSPRGGGESAGNTIYF; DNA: TGTGCCAGCAGTCCCCGGGGCGGGGGGGAGTCAGCTGGAAACACCATATATTTT
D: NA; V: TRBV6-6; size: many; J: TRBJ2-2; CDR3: CASKPDQGYTGELFF; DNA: TGTGCCAGCAAGCCTGACCAGGGGTACACCGGGGAGCTGTTTTTT
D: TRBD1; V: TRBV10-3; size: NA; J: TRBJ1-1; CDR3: CAVSDLGQGNTEAFF; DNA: TGCGCCGTCAGTGACCTGGGACAGGGGAACACTGAAGCTTTCTTT
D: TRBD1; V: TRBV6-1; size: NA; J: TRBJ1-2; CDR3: CASSEGQGPRGYTF; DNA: TGTGCCAGCAGTGAGGGACAGGGGCCGCGTGGCTACACCTTC
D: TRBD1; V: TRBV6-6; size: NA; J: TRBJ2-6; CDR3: CASRADRVGTEAF; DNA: TGTGCCAGCAGGGCCGACAGGGTTGGCACTGAAGCTTTC
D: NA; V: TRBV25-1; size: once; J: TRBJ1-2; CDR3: CASRTENYGYTF; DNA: TGTGCCAGCAGGACGGAGAACTATGGCTACACCTTC
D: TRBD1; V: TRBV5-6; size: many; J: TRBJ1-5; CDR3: CASSTGGLGSNQPQHF; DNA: TGTGCCAGCTCTACAGGGGGCCTTGGGAGCAATCAGCCCCAGCATTTT
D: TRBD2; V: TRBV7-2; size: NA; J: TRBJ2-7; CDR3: CASSFPGLDEQYF; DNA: TGTGCCAGCAGCTTTCCGGGACTAGACGAGCAGTACTTC
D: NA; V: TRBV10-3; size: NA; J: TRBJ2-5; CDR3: CAIRRWETQYF; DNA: TGTGCCATCAGGCGTTGGGAGACCCAGTACTTC
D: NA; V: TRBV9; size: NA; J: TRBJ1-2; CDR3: CASSVTHSDYGYTF; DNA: TGTGCCAGCAGCGTAACACATTCCGACTATGGCTACACCTTC
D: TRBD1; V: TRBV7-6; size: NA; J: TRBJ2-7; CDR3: CASSLAIRAGGHERYF; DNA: TGTGCCAGCAGCTTAGCAATAAGGGCAGGGGGCCACGAGCGGTACTTC
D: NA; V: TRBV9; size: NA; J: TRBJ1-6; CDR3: CASSLGGQGYNSPPHF; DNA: TGTGCCAGCAGCTTAGGGGGGCAGGGATATAATTCACCCCCCCACTTT
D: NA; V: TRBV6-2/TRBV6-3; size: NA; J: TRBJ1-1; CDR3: CVSSYNNSNTEAFF; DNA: TGTGTCAGCAGTTACAATAACTCGAACACTGAAGCTTTCTTT
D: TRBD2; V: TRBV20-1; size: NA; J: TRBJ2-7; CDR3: CSADPEGAGGYEQYF; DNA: TGCAGTGCTGACCCCGAAGGAGCGGGAGGCTACGAGCAGTACTTC
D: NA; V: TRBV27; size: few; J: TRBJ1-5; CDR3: CASSPLKWGGSYSNQPQHF; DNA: TGTGCCAGCAGCCCATTGAAATGGGGGGGAAGCTATAGCAATCAGCCCCAGCATTTT
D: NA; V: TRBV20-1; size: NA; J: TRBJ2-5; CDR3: CSARDAQYF; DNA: TGCAGTGCTAGAGATGCCCAGTACTTC
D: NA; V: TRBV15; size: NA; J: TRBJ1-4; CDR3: CATSRAATVTNEKLFF; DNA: TGTGCCACCAGCAGAGCTGCGACAGTTACCAATGAAAAACTGTTTTTT